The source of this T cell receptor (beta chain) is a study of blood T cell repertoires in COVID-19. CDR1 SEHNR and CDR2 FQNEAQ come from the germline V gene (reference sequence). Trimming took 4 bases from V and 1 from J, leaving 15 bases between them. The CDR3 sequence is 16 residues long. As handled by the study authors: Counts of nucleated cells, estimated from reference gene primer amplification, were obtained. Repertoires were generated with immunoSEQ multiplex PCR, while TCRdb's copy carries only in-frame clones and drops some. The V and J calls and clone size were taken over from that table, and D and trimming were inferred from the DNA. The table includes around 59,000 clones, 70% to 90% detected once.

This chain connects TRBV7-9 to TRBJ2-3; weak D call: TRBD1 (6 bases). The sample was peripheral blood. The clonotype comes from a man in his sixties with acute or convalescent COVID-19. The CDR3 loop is CASSWVRGGRTDTQYF. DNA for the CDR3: TGTGCCAGCAGCTGGGTCAGGGGCGGACGCACAGATACGCAGTATTTT.